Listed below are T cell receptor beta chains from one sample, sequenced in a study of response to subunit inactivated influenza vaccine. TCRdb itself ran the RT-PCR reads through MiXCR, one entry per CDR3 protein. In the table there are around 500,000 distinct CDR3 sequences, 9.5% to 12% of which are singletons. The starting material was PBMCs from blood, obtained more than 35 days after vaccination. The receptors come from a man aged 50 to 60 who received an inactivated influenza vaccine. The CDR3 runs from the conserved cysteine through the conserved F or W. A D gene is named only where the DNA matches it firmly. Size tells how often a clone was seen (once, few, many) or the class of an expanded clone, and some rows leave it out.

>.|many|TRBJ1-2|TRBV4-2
CASSQDVFGYTF
TGTGCCAGCAGCCAAGACGTTTTCGGCTACACCTTC
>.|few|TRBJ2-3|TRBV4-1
CASSQTIATDTQYF
TGCGCCAGCAGCCAGACGATAGCCACAGATACGCAGTATTTT
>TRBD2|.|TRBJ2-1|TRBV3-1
CASSQRTSGEQFF
TGTGCCAGCAGCCAACGGACTAGCGGAGAGCAGTTCTTC
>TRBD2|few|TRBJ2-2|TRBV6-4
CASSLAPDSSDSGANTGELFF
TGTGCCAGCAGTCTGGCCCCGGACAGTAGTGATAGCGGGGCGAACACCGGGGAGCTGTTTTTT
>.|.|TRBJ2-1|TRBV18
CASSKGLPNEQFF
TGTGCCAGCTCAAAGGGACTGCCCAATGAGCAGTTCTTC
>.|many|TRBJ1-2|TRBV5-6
CASSSTTVYGYTF
TGTGCCAGCAGCTCTACGACAGTCTATGGCTACACCTTC
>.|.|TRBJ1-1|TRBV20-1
CSASGQLVTEAFF
TGCAGTGCCTCCGGACAGTTGGTTACTGAAGCTTTCTTT
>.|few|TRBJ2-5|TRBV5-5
CASSHSRWITQETQYF
TGTGCCAGCAGCCACTCGCGATGGATTACACAAGAGACCCAGTACTTC
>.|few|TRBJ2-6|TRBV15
CATSRVQGLGSGANVLTF
TGTGCCACCAGCAGAGTCCAGGGGTTGGGCTCTGGGGCCAACGTCCTGACTTTC
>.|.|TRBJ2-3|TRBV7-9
CASSPHPGRGRSDTQYF
TGTGCCAGCAGCCCCCACCCCGGCAGGGGTCGGTCGGATACGCAGTATTTT
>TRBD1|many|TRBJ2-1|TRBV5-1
CASSFGQGYNEQFF
TGCGCCAGCAGCTTCGGACAGGGTTACAATGAGCAGTTCTTC
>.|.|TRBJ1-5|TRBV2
CASRIGVNQPQHF
TGTGCCAGCAGAATTGGGGTCAATCAGCCCCAGCATTTT
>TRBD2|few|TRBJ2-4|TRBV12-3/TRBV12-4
CASSQAGGENIQYF
TGTGCCAGCAGCCAAGCGGGGGGAGAAAACATTCAGTACTTC
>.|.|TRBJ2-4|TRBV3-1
CASSQEGVGAKNIQYF
TGTGCCAGCAGCCAAGAGGGGGTAGGTGCCAAAAACATTCAGTACTTC
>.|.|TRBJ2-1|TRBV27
CASSSLELSPYNEQFF
TGTGCCAGCAGTTCATTAGAGCTCTCTCCTTACAATGAGCAGTTCTTC
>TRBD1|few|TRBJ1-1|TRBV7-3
CASSSLLGTGRANTEAFF
TGTGCCAGCAGCTCCTTATTGGGGACAGGGAGGGCGAACACTGAAGCTTTCTTT
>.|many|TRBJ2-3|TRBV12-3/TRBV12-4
CASSLGGLQSHTDTQYF
TGTGCCAGCAGTTTAGGAGGACTACAAAGTCACACAGATACGCAGTATTTT
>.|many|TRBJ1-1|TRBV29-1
CSARPFMNTEAFF
TGCAGCGCCCGACCCTTCATGAACACTGAAGCTTTCTTT
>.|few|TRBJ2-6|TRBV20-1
CSARDLRGNRANVLTF
TGCAGTGCTAGAGATCTGAGGGGTAATAGGGCCAACGTCCTGACTTTC
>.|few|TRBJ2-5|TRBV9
CASSVGAAVETQYF
TGTGCCAGCAGCGTAGGAGCTGCGGTGGAGACCCAGTACTTC
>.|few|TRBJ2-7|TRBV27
CASSLSNGAYEQYF
TGTGCCAGCAGTTTATCAAACGGGGCCTACGAGCAGTACTTC
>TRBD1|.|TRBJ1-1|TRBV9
CASSGGQGGDRNTEAFF
TGTGCCAGCAGCGGGGGACAGGGAGGAGATCGGAACACTGAAGCTTTCTTT
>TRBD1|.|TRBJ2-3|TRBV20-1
CSATPRTGSTDTQYF
TGCAGTGCTACGCCGCGGACAGGAAGCACAGATACGCAGTATTTT
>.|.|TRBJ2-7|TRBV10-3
CATVGRREDDEQYF
TGTGCCACTGTTGGCCGCCGGGAAGACGACGAGCAGTACTTC
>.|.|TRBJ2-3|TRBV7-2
CASSTGTLADTQYF
TGTGCCAGCAGCACCGGAACCCTGGCAGATACGCAGTATTTT
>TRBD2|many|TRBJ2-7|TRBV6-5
CASRSGNYEQYF
TGTGCCAGTCGGAGCGGGAACTACGAGCAGTACTTC
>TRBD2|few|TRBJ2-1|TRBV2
CASSGDRAGAHNEQFF
TGTGCCAGCAGTGGAGATCGAGCGGGAGCACACAATGAGCAGTTCTTC
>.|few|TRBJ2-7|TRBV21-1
CASSTTRDRGPHEQYF
TGTGCCAGCAGCACCACCCGGGACAGGGGACCCCACGAGCAGTACTTC
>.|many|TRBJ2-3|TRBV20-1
CSGVLTVDTQYF
TGCAGTGGCGTCCTCACGGTCGATACGCAGTATTTT
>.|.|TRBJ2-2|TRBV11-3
CASSQTGSVGELFF
TGTGCCAGCAGCCAAACAGGGTCGGTAGGGGAGCTGTTTTTT
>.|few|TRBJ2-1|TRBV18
CASSPGRINEQFF
TGTGCCAGCTCACCTGGCAGAATCAATGAGCAGTTCTTC
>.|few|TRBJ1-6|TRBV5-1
CASSLAGAGSGSPLHF
TGCGCCAGCAGCTTGGCCGGAGCAGGGTCGGGTTCACCCCTCCACTTT
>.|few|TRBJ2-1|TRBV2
CASSGLARGGSYNEQFF
TGTGCCAGCAGTGGATTGGCGAGAGGGGGGTCCTACAATGAGCAGTTCTTC
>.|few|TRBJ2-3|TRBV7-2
CASSLASGAGTDTQYF
TGTGCCAGCAGCTTAGCTTCGGGGGCAGGGACAGATACGCAGTATTTT
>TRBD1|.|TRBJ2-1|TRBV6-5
CASSYSDRAYNEQFF
TGTGCCAGCAGTTATTCGGACAGGGCCTACAATGAGCAGTTCTTC
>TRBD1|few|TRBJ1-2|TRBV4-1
CASSQDRAGQGSYTF
TGCGCCAGCAGCCAAGATCGGGCGGGACAGGGGAGCTACACCTTC
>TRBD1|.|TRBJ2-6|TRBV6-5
CASSWTGSGANVLTF
TGTGCCAGCAGTTGGACAGGATCTGGGGCCAACGTCCTGACTTTC
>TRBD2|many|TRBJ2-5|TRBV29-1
CSAYGGRSWETQYF
TGCAGCGCCTACGGCGGGAGATCCTGGGAGACCCAGTACTTC
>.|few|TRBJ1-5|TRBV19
CASSFGGLANQPQHF
TGTGCCAGTAGTTTTGGGGGTCTGGCGAATCAGCCCCAGCATTTT
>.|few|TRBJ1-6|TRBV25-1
CASSEVGGGSPLHF
TGTGCCAGCAGTGAAGTGGGGGGCGGATCACCCCTCCACTTT
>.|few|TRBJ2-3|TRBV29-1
CSVFPGERSFTDTQYF
TGCAGCGTTTTCCCCGGGGAGCGATCGTTCACAGATACGCAGTATTTT
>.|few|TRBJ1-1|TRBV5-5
CASSQWHTEAFF
TGTGCCAGCAGTCAGTGGCACACTGAAGCTTTCTTT
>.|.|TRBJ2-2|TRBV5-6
CASSLANEELFF
TGTGCCAGCAGCTTGGCCAACGAGGAGCTGTTTTTT
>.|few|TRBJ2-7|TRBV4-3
CASSQDTRTYEQYF
TGCGCCAGCAGCCAAGATACGCGGACCTACGAGCAGTACTTC
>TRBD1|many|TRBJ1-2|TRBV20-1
CSARPGTVLNYGYTF
TGCAGTGCCAGACCCGGGACAGTACTAAACTATGGCTACACCTTC
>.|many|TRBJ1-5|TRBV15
CATSRDRTDNSNQPQHF
TGTGCCACCAGCAGAGATAGGACAGATAATAGCAATCAGCCCCAGCATTTT
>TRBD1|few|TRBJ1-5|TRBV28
CASSRTTGGLNQPQHF
TGTGCCAGCAGCAGAACGACAGGGGGCCTGAATCAGCCCCAGCATTTT
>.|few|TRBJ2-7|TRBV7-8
CASSLGTPRYAYEQYF
TGTGCCAGCAGCTTGGGGACCCCGAGATACGCCTACGAGCAGTACTTC
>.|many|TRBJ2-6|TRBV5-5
CASSLIVRNSGANVLTF
TGTGCCAGCAGCTTGATCGTCAGGAACTCTGGGGCCAACGTCCTGACTTTC
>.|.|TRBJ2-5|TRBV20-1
CSASPRGETQYF
TGCAGTGCTAGCCCCCGAGGGGAGACCCAGTACTTC
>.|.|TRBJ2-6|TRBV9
CASSQRASGANVLTF
TGTGCCAGCAGCCAGCGGGCCTCTGGGGCCAACGTCCTGACTTTC
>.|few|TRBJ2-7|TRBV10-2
CASGRGPDEQYF
TGCGCCAGTGGCAGGGGTCCGGACGAGCAGTACTTC
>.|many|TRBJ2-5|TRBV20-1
CSARFRVQETQYF
TGCAGTGCTAGGTTCAGGGTCCAAGAGACCCAGTACTTC
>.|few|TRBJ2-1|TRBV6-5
CASSYSLGPYNEQFF
TGTGCCAGCAGTTACTCCCTAGGCCCCTACAATGAGCAGTTCTTC